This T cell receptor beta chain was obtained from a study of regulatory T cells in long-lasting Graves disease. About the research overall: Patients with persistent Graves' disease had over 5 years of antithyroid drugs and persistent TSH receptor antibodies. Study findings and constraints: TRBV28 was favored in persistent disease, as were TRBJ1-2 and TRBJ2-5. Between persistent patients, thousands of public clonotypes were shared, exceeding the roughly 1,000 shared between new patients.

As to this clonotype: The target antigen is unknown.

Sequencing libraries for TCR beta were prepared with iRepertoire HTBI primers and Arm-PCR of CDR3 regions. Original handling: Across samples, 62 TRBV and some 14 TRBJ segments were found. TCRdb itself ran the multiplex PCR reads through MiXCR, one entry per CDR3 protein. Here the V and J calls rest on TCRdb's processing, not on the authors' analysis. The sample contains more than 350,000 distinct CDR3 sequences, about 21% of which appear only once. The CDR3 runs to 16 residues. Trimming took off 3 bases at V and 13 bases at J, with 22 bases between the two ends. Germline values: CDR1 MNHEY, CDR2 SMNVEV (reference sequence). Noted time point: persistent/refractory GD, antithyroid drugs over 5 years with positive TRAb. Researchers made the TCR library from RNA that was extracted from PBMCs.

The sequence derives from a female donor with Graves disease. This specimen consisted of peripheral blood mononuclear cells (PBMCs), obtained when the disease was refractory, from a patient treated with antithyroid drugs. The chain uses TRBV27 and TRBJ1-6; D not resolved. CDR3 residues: CASSLEGRQLIRPLHF. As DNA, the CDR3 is TGTGCCAGCAGTTTGGAGGGCAGGCAGCTAATTCGGCCCCTCCACTTT.